This TCR beta chain was captured in a study of blood T cell repertoires in COVID-19. Across the study: PBMCs, B-cell-depleted T cells, or T cells provided the cDNA or gDNA that made up the material.

In the authors' workflow: Nucleated cell counts were estimated from reference gene primer amplification. Data came from immunoSEQ multiplex PCR; TCRdb stores just in-frame clones and leaves some out. V and J calls and clone size are those listed in that table; D and trimming were worked out from the DNA. Of about 62,000 clones listed, approximately 90% are singletons. The clonotype originates from a woman over 75 with acute or convalescent COVID-19. The sequencing input was peripheral blood.

DNA for the CDR3: TGTGCCAGCAGCTTAGTAGGGGCCTGGGGAGAGACCCAGTACTTC. This translates into CASSLVGAWGETQYF. The chain combines TRBV7-2 with TRBJ2-5; D possibly corresponds to TRBD1 (5 bases). Germline V gene sequence: CDR1 SGHTA, CDR2 FQGNSA. Trimming shortened V by 1 base and J by 4 bases, and 13 bases separated the two germline ends. The CDR3 totals 15 residues.